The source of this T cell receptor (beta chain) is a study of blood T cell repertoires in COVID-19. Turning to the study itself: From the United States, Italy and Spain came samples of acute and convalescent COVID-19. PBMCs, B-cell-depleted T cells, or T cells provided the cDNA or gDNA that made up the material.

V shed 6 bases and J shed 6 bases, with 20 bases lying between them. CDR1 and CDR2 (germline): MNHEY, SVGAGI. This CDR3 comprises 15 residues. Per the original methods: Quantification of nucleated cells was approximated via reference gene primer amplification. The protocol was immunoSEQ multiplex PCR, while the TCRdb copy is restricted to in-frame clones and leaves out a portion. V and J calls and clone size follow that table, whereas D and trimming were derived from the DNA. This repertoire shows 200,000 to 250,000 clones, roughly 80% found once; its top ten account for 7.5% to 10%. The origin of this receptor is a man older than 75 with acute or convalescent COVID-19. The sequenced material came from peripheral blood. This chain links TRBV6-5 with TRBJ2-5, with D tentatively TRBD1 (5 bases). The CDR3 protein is CASSYRQGTIKTQYF. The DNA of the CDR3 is TGTGCCAGCAGCTACCGCCAGGGAACAATAAAGACCCAGTACTTC.